This entry features one TCR beta chain sequence. The antigen remains undetermined. Chemo-refractory metastatic non-small-cell lung cancer patients were treated with focal radiation plus CTLA-4 blockade with ipilimumab. The assay was immunoSEQ multiplex PCR, and TCRdb's table has in-frame clones only and misses some. The table lists tens of thousands of clones, 70% to 80% of them singletons, with 16% in the top ten. CDR3 length: 15 residues. The ends lost 7 bases at V and 1 base at J; junction bases unmatched: 10. Germline V lookup: CDR1 SQVTM, CDR2 ANQGSEA. The data were taken from a study of radiotherapy plus CTLA-4 blockade in lung cancer. Study at large: Objective responses emerged in 15% to 20% of patients, and over 30% attained disease control.

Whole-study results and caveats: Expansion of tumor-derived TCR clones was observed in blood after radiotherapy plus ipilimumab. Best predicting response, reportedly, were early blood T cell clone dynamics, with interferon-beta.

This clonotype was sampled from a human donor with non-small cell lung cancer whose response to radiotherapy plus ipilimumab could not be evaluated. Some clones in this sample may be carry-over from other donors' samples. The specimen was peripheral blood, collected from a patient treated with radiotherapy plus ipilimumab. The gene calls are TRBV29-1 and TRBJ2-3; TRBD1 matches 8 bases. The CDR3 bases are TGCAGCGCTACCACCGGGACAGGAGGCACAGATACGCAGTATTTT. Amino acids: CSATTGTGGTDTQYF.